These 7 T cell receptor beta chains were sequenced from one sample in a study of T-cell reconstitution after alpha-beta-depleted transplantation in children. Molecular barcoding with unique molecular identifiers was used for the TCRbeta library. TCRdb used MiXCR to reprocess the PCR reads, holding one entry per CDR3 protein. The table lists around 300,000 distinct CDR3 sequences, around 10% of them singletons. The sample here was PBMCs, taken before TCRalphabeta/CD19-depleted stem cell transplant. The receptors shown here come from a boy under two years old with acute myeloid leukemia, due to receive a stem cell transplant.

This clonotype appeared many times. V usage is TRBV7-9 and J usage is TRBJ2-3; D is uncertain. V was trimmed by 3 bases and J by 6 bases, leaving 7 bases between them. Germline CDR1 reads SEHNR; CDR2 reads FQNEAQ (reference sequence). CDR3 length: 12 amino acids. CDR3 residues: CASSLAHDTQYF. DNA of the CDR3: TGTGCCAGCAGCTTGGCCCACGATACGCAGTATTTT.

This clonotype was seen ten or more times. This rearrangement joins TRBV10-3 to TRBJ2-5; 7 bases agree with TRBD2. The CDR3 contains 14 residues. The germline V gene has CDR1 ENHRY and CDR2 SYGVKD. The trim removed 6 bases at V and 5 bases at J, leaving 9 bases unmatched. The CDR3 spells CAISPGLSGETQYF. For the CDR3, the DNA is TGTGCCATCAGCCCGGGACTATCCGGCGAGACCCAGTACTTC.

This clonotype was recorded many times. This rearrangement joins TRBV13 to TRBJ1-1, with D perhaps TRBD1 (5 bases). Germline CDR1 and CDR2: PRHDT and FYEKMQ (reference sequence). Trimming pared 1 base from V and 0 bases from J, leaving 6 bases between. This CDR3 spans 14 amino acids. For the CDR3, the DNA is TGTGCCAGCAGCTTAGACAGGTTGAACACTGAAGCTTTCTTT. It translates to CASSLDRLNTEAFF.

This clonotype was recorded many times. The CDR3 spells CASSHLGVGANVLTF. The DNA for the CDR3 is TGTGCCAGCAGCCACCTAGGGGTCGGGGCCAACGTCCTGACTTTC. The chain combines TRBV3-1 with TRBJ2-6; D is perhaps TRBD1 (5 bases). Germline lookup yields CDR1 LGHDT and CDR2 YNNKEL (reference sequence). The V end lost 3 bases, the J end lost 4 bases, and 10 bases lay between the germline ends. The CDR3 runs 15 residues.

The table lists this clonotype with many counts. The rearrangement links TRBV12-3 or TRBV12-4 to TRBJ2-7, with a possible D match to TRBD1 (5 bases). This CDR3 is 12 amino acids long. Trimming took off 3 bases at V and 6 bases at J, with 9 bases between the two ends. CDR3 loop: CASSFPGSEQYF. The CDR3 DNA follows: TGTGCCAGCAGTTTTCCAGGGTCCGAGCAGTACTTC.

This clonotype came up many times. The chain carries TRBV7-9 and TRBJ2-1; TRBD1 aligns across 7 bases. V was pared by 7 bases and J by 5 bases, with 14 bases of the junction left unmatched. Germline CDR1 and CDR2: SEHNR and FQNEAQ (reference sequence). CDR3 length equals 16 residues. The CDR3 loop reads CASTGDRSSSHNEQFF. The CDR3 DNA follows: TGTGCCAGCACCGGGGACAGATCCTCATCCCACAATGAGCAGTTCTTC.

Many counts were recorded for this clonotype. The J gene is TRBJ2-3, the V gene TRBV6-5; a weak D match, TRBD2 (5 bases). The germline V gene encodes CDR1 MNHEY and CDR2 SVGAGI. V dropped 8 bases and J dropped 6 bases, with 12 bases sitting between them. The length of the CDR3 is 12 residues. The CDR3 coding sequence is TGTGCCAGCGTAGGGAGATTCGATACGCAGTATTTT. This gives the protein CASVGRFDTQYF.